Presented here are 30 T cell receptor beta chains from one specimen sequenced in a study of vaccination and CD4 T cells after COVID-19. Antigens of these TCRs are unknown. Cultured CD4+ T-cell DNA underwent Oncomine TCR Beta short-read sequencing. TCRdb fed the PCR reads into MiXCR, producing one record per CDR3 protein. The sample lists about 14,000 distinct CDR3 sequences; roughly 50% were seen once. Treatment in this sample: roughly 11-day PBMC culture with coronavirus spike peptide pools or control peptides (ViraFEST assay). The sequencing sample was made of CD4+ T cells from blood, cultured in vitro. Receptors were obtained from a human donor who had recovered from COVID-19.

This clonotype was counted only a few times. V usage is TRBV5-1 and J usage is TRBJ2-3; D not resolved. This CDR3 comprises 13 residues. CDR1 is SGHRS and CDR2 is YFSETQ in the germline V gene. Between the trimmed V and J ends, which lost 4 bases and 1 base, there was a span of 7 bases. The DNA for the CDR3 is TGCGCCAGCAGCCTCGGCCGCACAGATACGCAGTATTTT. As protein: CASSLGRTDTQYF.

V and J are TRBV4-2 and TRBJ1-5; weak D call: TRBD1 (5 bases). Germline V gene data show CDR1 as LGHNA and CDR2 as YNFKEQ. CDR3 size: 16 residues. Trimming shortened V by 0 bases and J by 5 bases, and 14 bases separated the two germline ends. CDR3 residues: CASSQDSDGTHQPQHF. For the CDR3, the DNA is TGTGCCAGCAGCCAAGATAGTGACGGGACCCATCAGCCCCAGCATTTT.

The V call is TRBV19, the J call TRBJ1-6; tentatively, D is TRBD1 (6 bases). With 6 bases removed from V and 1 base from J, the gap between germline ends came to 19 bases. This CDR3 has 18 residues. The germline CDR1 and CDR2 sequences are LNHDA and SQIVND (reference sequence). The CDR3 loop is CASSPGGRGLSYNSPLHF. In nucleotides, the CDR3 is TGTGCCAGTAGCCCCGGGGGCAGGGGATTATCCTATAATTCACCCCTCCACTTT.

The chain uses TRBV10-3 and TRBJ1-6; 7 bases agree with TRBD1. Trimming cost V 4 bases and J 10 bases; bases outside gene matches: 7. The CDR3 length is 14 residues. CDR1 and CDR2 (germline): ENHRY, SYGVKD. CDR3: CAISGGQRGSPLHF. CDR3 in DNA: TGTGCCATCAGTGGGGGACAGAGAGGGTCACCCCTCCACTTT.

In this sample, this clonotype turned up a few times. The V call is TRBV20-1, the J call TRBJ1-5, with TRBD1 identical over 9 bases. Unmatched junction bases numbered 5, after V lost 4 bases and J lost 7 bases. This CDR3 has 13 residues. Germline V CDR1 and CDR2: DFQATT, SNEGSKA (reference sequence). The CDR3, as DNA: TGCAGTGCTACGGACAGGGGAGGGCAGCCCCAGCATTTT. It codes for CSATDRGGQPQHF.

This clonotype was picked up one time. The chain carries TRBV28 and TRBJ2-6; D is possibly TRBD2 (6 bases). This CDR3 has 18 amino acids. Germline V gene data show CDR1 as MDHEN and CDR2 as SYDVKM. V lost 7 bases and J 2 bases, leaving 21 bases between the germline ends. The CDR3 loop is CASIAGGVGRPGANVLTF. CDR3 in DNA: TGTGCCAGCATCGCCGGCGGGGTCGGTCGCCCTGGGGCCAACGTCCTGACTTTC.

The CDR3 DNA sequence: TGTGCCAGCAGCACGTGGGACACGGATAGCAATCAGCCCCAGCATTTT. Translation: CASSTWDTDSNQPQHF. The chain recombines TRBV7-9 with TRBJ1-5; perhaps TRBD1 as D (6 bases). This CDR3 is built from 16 residues. CDR1 is SEHNR, CDR2 FQNEAQ, per germline (reference sequence). V shed 5 bases and J shed 0 bases, with 14 bases lying between them.

A few counts support this clonotype. The junction shows a germline mismatch at one end, possibly a read error. The chain uses TRBV6-5 and TRBJ1-5; 7 nucleotides line up with TRBD1. Germline CDR1 and CDR2: MNHEY and SVGAGI. The CDR3 is 12 amino acids. CDR3: CASSSATGAANF. In nucleotides, the CDR3 is TGTGCCAGCAGTTCCGCAACAGGGGCTGCAAATTTT.

V usage is TRBV20-1 and J usage is TRBJ2-3; 7 bases fit TRBD2. Germline V CDR1 and CDR2: DFQATT, SNEGSKA (reference sequence). With 6 bases clipped from V and 1 base from J, the junction kept 13 bases outside the gene matches. The CDR3 sequence is 16 residues long. For the CDR3, the DNA is TGCAGTGCCCCCACCCATCTAGCGGCCCGCACAGATACGCAGTATTTT. Residues: CSAPTHLAARTDTQYF.

The chain combines TRBV27 with TRBJ2-7, with 8 positions matching TRBD1. This CDR3 has 15 amino acids. Per the germline V gene, CDR1 is MNHEY and CDR2 is SMNVEV (reference sequence). J lost 1 base, V lost 6 bases, and 8 bases had no gene match. In nucleotides, the CDR3 is TGTGCCAGCAGATTAACGACAGGGGCTTCCTACGAGCAGTACTTC. As protein: CASRLTTGASYEQYF.

This CDR3 reads CASSSPGANTEAFF. The CDR3 bases are TGTGCCAGCAGCTCTCCGGGGGCGAACACTGAAGCTTTCTTT. The chain couples TRBV7-9 to TRBJ1-1, with D possibly matching TRBD1 (6 bases). CDR3 length: 14 residues. Germline CDR1 and CDR2: SEHNR and FQNEAQ (reference sequence). V gave up 4 bases and J gave up 1 base, with 10 bases separating them.

This rearrangement joins TRBV28 to TRBJ2-3; TRBD1 agrees at 7 bases. After removal of 4 bases from V and 3 bases from J, the junction contained 4 bases not matched to a gene. Looked up from germline, CDR1 is MDHEN and CDR2 is SYDVKM. This CDR3 has 14 amino acids. In DNA, the CDR3 is TGTGCCAGCAGTTCGACAGGGCGGACAGATACGCAGTATTTT. Its protein product is CASSSTGRTDTQYF. The full variable domain, in which reference TRBV28 and TRBJ2-3 provide the parts outside the CDR3, is DVKVTQSSRYLVKRTGEKVFLECVQDMDHENMFWYRQDPGLGLRLIYFSYDVKMKEKGDIPEGYSVSREKKERFSLILESASTNQTSMYLCASSSTGRTDTQYFGPGTRLTVL.

The V gene is TRBV7-2, the J gene TRBJ2-3; 11 bases are a match to TRBD2. The CDR3 length is 16 residues. The J segment lost 5 bases and the V segment lost 1 base, leaving 5 bases of the junction unmatched. Germline V gives CDR1 SGHTA, CDR2 FQGNSA. As DNA, the CDR3 is TGTGCCAGCAGCTTAGAGCGACTAGCGGGATTAGATACGCAGTATTTT. Encoded protein: CASSLERLAGLDTQYF. The full variable domain, rest sourced from reference TRBV7-2 and TRBJ2-3, is GAGVSQSPSNKVTEKGKDVELRCDPISGHTALYWYRQSLGQGLEFLIYFQGNSAPDKSGLPSDRFSAERTGGSVSTLTIQRTQQEDSAVYLCASSLERLAGLDTQYFGPGTRLTVL.

This chain connects TRBV24-1 to TRBJ2-5; no reliable D call. V shed 8 bases and J shed 1 base, with 7 bases lying between them. CDR3 size: 12 residues. CDR1 and CDR2 from the germline V gene are KGHDR and SFDVKD. The CDR3 region has the DNA TGTGCCACCAAGGGCGGCCAAGAGACCCAGTACTTC. Residues: CATKGGQETQYF.

V usage is TRBV6-1 and J usage is TRBJ2-7, with 8 bases matching TRBD1. There are 14 residues in the CDR3. Germline trimming cut 7 bases from V and 2 bases from J; bases unmatched to any gene: 7. Germline V gives CDR1 MNHNS, CDR2 SASEGT. Written as DNA, the CDR3 is TGTGCCAGCACCGGACAGGGCTACCCCTACGAGCAGTACTTC. It encodes CASTGQGYPYEQYF.

This chain links TRBV20-1 with TRBJ2-5; 7 bases are a match to TRBD1. The CDR3 totals 13 residues. Germline V gene lookup returns CDR1 DFQATT and CDR2 SNEGSKA (reference sequence). V was pared by 5 bases and J by 2 bases, with 5 bases of the junction left unmatched. As DNA, the CDR3 is TGCAGTGCTCCCGGGACAGATCAAGAGACCCAGTACTTC. Translated, it gives CSAPGTDQETQYF.

The chain couples TRBV2 to TRBJ1-6; D gene ambiguous. The germline V gene has CDR1 SNHLY and CDR2 FYNNEI. This CDR3 has 15 amino acids. V gave up 2 bases and J gave up 0 bases, with 5 bases separating them. This chain's CDR3 is CASSEPSSYNSPLHF. DNA of the CDR3: TGTGCCAGCAGTGAACCCTCCTCCTATAATTCACCCCTCCACTTT.

V and J are TRBV20-1 and TRBJ2-1, with 11 nucleotides matching TRBD2. Germline trimming cut 8 bases from V and 8 bases from J; bases unmatched to any gene: 17. Germline CDR1 reads DFQATT; CDR2 reads SNEGSKA (reference sequence). The CDR3 contains 16 residues. Here the CDR3 reads CSIPAYSSGGFDEQFF. The CDR3 region has the DNA TGCAGTATCCCAGCTTATTCTAGCGGGGGGTTCGATGAGCAGTTCTTC.

J is TRBJ2-2 and V is TRBV4-2, with TRBD2 identical over 13 bases. The germline V gene encodes CDR1 LGHNA and CDR2 YNFKEQ. The junction had 2 bases not matched to a gene; V was cut back by 4 bases and J by 3 bases. The CDR3 has 16 amino acids. CDR3 loop: CASSRTSGGYTGELFF. CDR3 DNA: TGTGCCAGCAGCCGGACTAGCGGGGGCTACACCGGGGAGCTGTTTTTT.

This chain links TRBV28 with TRBJ1-2, with D maybe TRBD1 (5 bases). V shed 1 base and J shed 11 bases, with 11 bases lying between them. Germline-derived CDR1 and CDR2 are MDHEN and SYDVKM. This CDR3 has 12 residues. CDR3 coding DNA: TGTGCCAGCAGTTTATTACAGGAACGTTACACCTTC. Residues: CASSLLQERYTF.

V is TRBV18 and J is TRBJ1-2, with TRBD1 identical over 9 bases. The CDR3 contains 13 residues. Germline values: CDR1 KGHSH, CDR2 LQKENI. J gave up 6 bases and V 4 bases, and 3 bases lay outside the gene matches. The CDR3 region has the DNA TGTGCCAGCTCACGGGACAGGGTGGATGGCTACACCTTC. Amino acid sequence: CASSRDRVDGYTF.

The rearrangement joins TRBV24-1 to TRBJ2-5, with TRBD2 as a possible D gene (6 bases). This CDR3 has 15 residues. Per germline, CDR1 KGHDR and CDR2 SFDVKD. The V end lost 4 bases, the J end lost 3 bases, and 14 bases lay between the germline ends. This CDR3 reads CATSDRGTLKETQYF. For the CDR3, the DNA is TGTGCCACCAGTGACCGCGGGACCCTAAAAGAGACCCAGTACTTC.

The V and J genes are TRBV11-3 and TRBJ2-5; D unresolved. Germline CDR1 and CDR2: SGHNT and YENEEA. Trimming removed 6 bases from V and 5 bases from J, with 10 bases in between. This CDR3 contains 12 residues. The CDR3 DNA follows: TGTGCCAGCAGGCTCACTGGCGAGACCCAGTACTTC. Its protein product is CASRLTGETQYF.

This chain links TRBV6-5 with TRBJ1-1; 9 bases map to TRBD1. CDR3 length: 15 amino acids. CDR1 MNHEY and CDR2 SVGAGI come from the germline V gene. Losses at the gene ends were 4 bases for V and 3 bases for J; bases not matched to a gene: 6. This CDR3 reads CASSLTGGVDTEAFF. As DNA, the CDR3 is TGTGCCAGCAGTTTAACAGGGGGCGTGGACACTGAAGCTTTCTTT.

The chain combines TRBV7-9 with TRBJ1-1, with unresolved D. Germline CDR1 reads SEHNR; CDR2 reads FQNEAQ (reference sequence). The CDR3 sequence is 13 residues long. The germline V and J ends were trimmed by 4 bases and 7 bases, with 13 bases remaining between them. For the CDR3, the DNA is TGTGCCAGCAGCTCAGACACCCGAAGTGAAGCTTTCTTT. It translates to CASSSDTRSEAFF.

This clonotype was picked up a small number of times. Sequence at one end of the junction differs from germline and may be a read error. J is TRBJ2-1 and V is TRBV6-2 or TRBV6-3; perhaps TRBD2 as D (5 bases). CDR3 length: 12 residues. The V gene's germline CDR1 is MNHEY and CDR2 SVGEGT. The CDR3 loop reads CASSYGNGVGVF. The CDR3 DNA sequence: TGTGCCAGCAGTTACGGGAACGGGGTCGGTGTCTTC.

The J gene is TRBJ2-6, the V gene TRBV20-1; D remains unclear. The CDR3 extends over 13 amino acids. V was cut by 6 bases and J by 3 bases, with 9 bases left in between. Germline V CDR1 and CDR2: DFQATT, SNEGSKA (reference sequence). The CDR3 nucleotides read TGCAGTGCCCTTAAAAATGGGGCCAACGTCCTGACTTTC. It is translated as CSALKNGANVLTF.

There are a few counts of this clonotype. This chain links TRBV19 with TRBJ2-1, with D possibly called TRBD1 or TRBD2 (5 bases each). In germline, CDR1 is LNHDA, CDR2 SQIVND (reference sequence). Trimming took 3 bases from V and 11 from J, leaving 11 bases between them. This CDR3 has 12 residues. CDR3: CASSISGTQQFF. As DNA, the CDR3 is TGTGCCAGTAGTATTTCCGGGACCCAGCAGTTCTTC.

The chain carries TRBV20-1 and TRBJ2-7, with a weak D call TRBD2 (6 bases). The germline CDR1 and CDR2 sequences are DFQATT and SNEGSKA (reference sequence). The V and J ends lost 6 bases and 1 base respectively, with 16 bases between them. The CDR3 runs 14 residues. The CDR3 region is CSADRESWSYEQYF. The CDR3 region has the DNA TGCAGTGCCGACCGGGAGAGTTGGTCCTACGAGCAGTACTTC.

In nucleotides, the CDR3 is TGTGCCAGCATCGCCAGCTTGGCCTATAATTCACCCCTCCACTTT. This gives the protein CASIASLAYNSPLHF. This chain uses TRBV6-1 with TRBJ1-6; no firm D call. This CDR3 region has 15 residues. Per germline, CDR1 MNHNS and CDR2 SASEGT. V lost 7 bases, J lost 2 bases, and 12 bases lay in between.